Listed below are T cell receptor beta chains from one sample, sequenced in a study of blood T cell repertoires in COVID-19. Only in-frame clones appear in the TCRdb table, and some are missing; sequencing was by immunoSEQ multiplex PCR. The data contain fewer than 200,000 clones, less than 85% of them singletons. Sequencing was performed on PBMCs or T cells enriched from blood (not recorded which). These receptor sequences come from a man aged 60-69 years who had recovered from COVID-19. The CDR3 runs from the conserved cysteine through the conserved F or W. The order of the fields is J gene, V gene, D gene, clone size, CDR3 DNA, CDR3 protein. A D gene is named only where the DNA matches it firmly. Size values are once, few and many counts, or a class for expanded clones, and some rows have none.

TRBJ2-1 | TRBV9 | TRBD2 | NA | TGTGCCAGCAGCGGATTCCTTAGCGGGAGGACCGACAATGAGCAGTTCTTC | CASSGFLSGRTDNEQFF
TRBJ2-7 | TRBV12-5 | TRBD2 | NA | TGTGCTAGTGGTTTGGTACCCCTGGCTAGCGGGAGTTTATCCTACGAGCAGTACTTC | CASGLVPLASGSLSYEQYF
TRBJ1-1 | TRBV19 | NA | NA | TGTGCCAGTTTGATACAGGGCTCGGCTGAAGCTTTCTTT | CASLIQGSAEAFF
TRBJ1-2 | TRBV5-8 | TRBD1 | NA | TGTGCCAGCATCGGGGACAGGGAGATCTATGGCTACACCTTC | CASIGDREIYGYTF
TRBJ1-1 | TRBV7-3 | TRBD1 | NA | TGTGCCAGCAGCTCGGACAGGGGACTCACTGAAGCTTTCTTT | CASSSDRGLTEAFF
TRBJ2-3 | TRBV18 | TRBD2 | NA | TGTGCCAGCTCACCACCACTAGCGGGCGCTAGCACAGATACGCAGTATTTT | CASSPPLAGASTDTQYF
TRBJ1-5 | TRBV12-3/TRBV12-4 | NA | NA | TGTGCCAGCAGTACACAGGGCTATCAGCCCCAGCATTTT | CASSTQGYQPQHF
TRBJ2-7 | TRBV3-1/TRBV3-2 | TRBD2 | NA | TGTGCCAGCAGCCAAGCCGGGACTAGCGGCTACGAGCAGTACTTC | CASSQAGTSGYEQYF
TRBJ2-7 | TRBV18 | TRBD2 | NA | TGTGCCAGCTCACCACGAGCGGGAGTAGGAGAGCAGTACTTC | CASSPRAGVGEQYF
TRBJ2-7 | TRBV18 | NA | NA | TGTGCCAGCTCACCGGGGCAGCTCGGGTCCTACGAGCAGTACTTC | CASSPGQLGSYEQYF
TRBJ1-4 | TRBV4-1 | TRBD1 | NA | TGCGCCAGCACTCCATCCGGGACAGGGGGTGAAAAACTGTTTTTT | CASTPSGTGGEKLFF
TRBJ1-1 | TRBV27 | NA | NA | TGTGCCAGCAGTTTTGGGGGCAGCATGAACACTGAAGCTTTCTTT | CASSFGGSMNTEAFF
TRBJ2-5 | TRBV3-1/TRBV3-2 | NA | NA | TGTGCCAGCAGCCAAGATCGGTACTCGTTTACCCAGTACTTC | CASSQDRYSFTQYF
TRBJ1-4 | TRBV28 | NA | once | TGTGCCAGCAGTTTAGTGGAAGGGAGAGAAAAACTGTTTTTT | CASSLVEGREKLFF
TRBJ2-5 | TRBV19 | NA | NA | TGTGCCAGTAGTATATACAGGGCGCGCCAAGAGACCCAGTACTTC | CASSIYRARQETQYF
TRBJ2-1 | TRBV24-1 | TRBD2 | NA | TGTGCCACCAGTGATTTGTGGGCCCAGACTAGCGGAGACAATGAGCAGTTCTTC | CATSDLWAQTSGDNEQFF
TRBJ1-4 | TRBV5-1 | NA | NA | TGCGCCAGCAGTGAAACGACAGCGCCTAATGAAAAACTGTTTTTT | CASSETTAPNEKLFF
TRBJ2-1 | TRBV18 | TRBD1 | NA | TGTGCCAGCTCAGACCGGGACAGAAACAATGAGCAGTTCTTC | CASSDRDRNNEQFF
TRBJ1-2 | TRBV4-2 | NA | NA | TGTGCCAGCAGCCAAGAAGTTCAGGGTGTATCTATGGCGTGCACCTTC | CASSQEVQGVSMACTF
TRBJ1-2 | TRBV1 | NA | NA | TGCACCAGCAGCCAAGATACCGGACAGGGACGTTTCGGCTACACCTTC | CTSSQDTGQGRFGYTF
TRBJ2-7 | TRBV5-5 | NA | NA | TGTGCCAGCAGCCTGGTCCTTTCTGCGTCCTACGAGCAGTACTTC | CASSLVLSASYEQYF
TRBJ2-2 | TRBV29-1 | TRBD2 | NA | TGCAGCGCCGGACTAGCGGGGGACGGGGAGCTGTTTTTT | CSAGLAGDGELFF
TRBJ2-7 | TRBV28 | TRBD1 | NA | TGTGCCAGCAGTTCACAGGGGCGCTCCTACGAGCAGTACTTC | CASSSQGRSYEQYF
TRBJ2-3 | TRBV12-3/TRBV12-4 | NA | once | TGTGCCAGCAGTTTCCCGTCCCTGGATACGCAGTATTTT | CASSFPSLDTQYF
TRBJ2-3 | TRBV7-8 | NA | once | TGTGCCAGCAGCTATCAGAAATCGACAGATACGCAGTATTTT | CASSYQKSTDTQYF
TRBJ2-1 | TRBV7-3 | TRBD1 | NA | TGTGCCAGCAGCTCGACAGGGGATGATGAGCAGTTCTTC | CASSSTGDDEQFF
TRBJ2-7 | TRBV10-3 | NA | NA | TGTGCCATCAGGGTAAGGGGTGATGAGCAGTACTTC | CAIRVRGDEQYF
TRBJ2-3 | TRBV9 | NA | few | TGTGCCAGCAGCGTAGCAGGGGTAGGCACAGATACGCAGTATTTT | CASSVAGVGTDTQYF
TRBJ1-5 | TRBV18 | TRBD1 | NA | TGTGCCAGCTCACGGGACAGGTATAGCAATCAGCCCCAGCATTTT | CASSRDRYSNQPQHF
TRBJ2-5 | TRBV4-1 | NA | NA | TGCGCCAGCAGCCAAGATGGACTTGTTGTAGAGACCCAGTACTTC | CASSQDGLVVETQYF
TRBJ2-3 | TRBV4-2 | TRBD2 | once | TGTGCCAGCAGCCAGCGGACTAGCGGAACAGATACGCAGTATTTT | CASSQRTSGTDTQYF
TRBJ1-5 | TRBV10-3 | NA | NA | TGTGCCGCAACCACAGGGAGCAATCAGCCCCAGCATTTT | CAATTGSNQPQHF
TRBJ2-1 | TRBV3-1/TRBV3-2 | NA | NA | TGTGCCAGCACCCCATCAGCGGTCCCTAGCAATGAGCAGTTCTTC | CASTPSAVPSNEQFF
TRBJ1-1 | TRBV21-1 | NA | once | TGTGCCACCAAAGCCCAAGCGGGAGCTTTCTTT | CATKAQAGAFF
TRBJ1-4 | TRBV10-2 | TRBD1 | NA | TGCGCCAAGGACCCCGGGACAGTAAATGAAAAACTGTTTTTT | CAKDPGTVNEKLFF
TRBJ1-2 | TRBV7-9 | NA | NA | TGTGCCAGCAGCTTAGACGTAGGGGGCTATGGCTACACCTTC | CASSLDVGGYGYTF
TRBJ1-1 | TRBV24-1 | NA | NA | TGTGCCACCAGTGAGGACAGGAACACTGAAGCTTTCTTT | CATSEDRNTEAFF
TRBJ1-1 | TRBV3-1/TRBV3-2 | NA | NA | TGTGCCAGCAGCCAGCCTAGGGGCAGGGCGAACACTGAAGCTTTCTTT | CASSQPRGRANTEAFF
TRBJ1-5 | TRBV24-1 | TRBD1 | NA | TGTGCCACCAACGACAGGGAAGCCTTCTTCGCGAGATTCAATCAGCCCCAGCATTTT | CATNDREAFFARFNQPQHF
TRBJ2-7 | TRBV28 | TRBD1 | NA | TGTGCCAGCAGTTTGGGTGCACGACAGGGCGGATCCTACGAGCAGTACTTC | CASSLGARQGGSYEQYF
TRBJ1-2 | TRBV6-1 | TRBD1 | NA | TGTGCCAGCAGTGAGACCGGGACAGGGTATGGCTACACCTTC | CASSETGTGYGYTF
TRBJ1-1 | TRBV30 | TRBD1 | NA | TGTGCCTGGAGAAGATTCAGACAGGGAACAGACGACACTGAAGCTTTCTTT | CAWRRFRQGTDDTEAFF
TRBJ1-6 | TRBV7-6 | NA | few | TGTGCCAGCAGCACCAGGGCGGGGAGGGATTCACCCCTCCACTTT | CASSTRAGRDSPLHF
TRBJ2-3 | TRBV3-1/TRBV3-2 | NA | NA | TGTGCCAGCAGCCAACTGGGCTCGTCAGATACGCAGTATTTT | CASSQLGSSDTQYF
TRBJ2-7 | TRBV7-9 | TRBD1 | NA | TGTGCCAGCAGCTTAGGGAACACAGGGGGCGAGCAGTACTTC | CASSLGNTGGEQYF
TRBJ1-5 | TRBV28 | NA | NA | TGTGCCAGCAGTGGGGACACGCCTAATCAGCCCCAGCATTTT | CASSGDTPNQPQHF
TRBJ2-5 | TRBV9 | TRBD1 | NA | TGTGCCAGCAGCGCCCGCGACAGGGTGTCCGAGACCCAGTACTTC | CASSARDRVSETQYF
TRBJ2-7 | TRBV30 | TRBD2 | NA | TGTGCCTGGTCACGGGGAGGGAACGAGCAGTACTTC | CAWSRGGNEQYF
TRBJ2-1 | TRBV29-1 | TRBD1 | medium-sized | TGCAGCGTTGTCACGGGACAGGATCTCAATGAGCAGTTCTTC | CSVVTGQDLNEQFF
TRBJ2-7 | TRBV6-5 | NA | NA | TGTGCCAGCAGCTCCGACACTGCGTACGAGCAGTACTTC | CASSSDTAYEQYF
TRBJ2-2 | TRBV7-6 | NA | once | TGTGCCAGCAGCTTAACCGCCCGCGGGACGTACACCGGGGAGCTGTTTTTT | CASSLTARGTYTGELFF
TRBJ1-4 | TRBV5-1 | TRBD1 | NA | TGCGCCAGCAGCTGGGGCAGGGGGGATGAAAAACTGTTTTTT | CASSWGRGDEKLFF
TRBJ2-5 | TRBV13 | TRBD2 | NA | TGTGCCAGCAGCTTATATTCCCGGACTAGCGGGAGGACGCGGATGGGGACCCAGTACTTC | CASSLYSRTSGRTRMGTQYF
TRBJ1-4 | TRBV30 | TRBD1 | NA | TGTGCCTCAACGACAGGGACGGGTGAAAAACTGTTTTTT | CASTTGTGEKLFF
TRBJ2-7 | TRBV20-1 | NA | NA | TGCAGTGCTAGTAAAGCAGGGAACTACGAGCAGTACTTC | CSASKAGNYEQYF
TRBJ2-7 | TRBV7-9 | TRBD1 | NA | TGTGCCAGCAGCCCCCGGGACAGGATAAACTACGAGCAGTACTTC | CASSPRDRINYEQYF
TRBJ1-2 | TRBV27 | TRBD1 | NA | TGTGCCAGCAGTCCGGTGGGACAGCGATATGGCTACACCTTC | CASSPVGQRYGYTF